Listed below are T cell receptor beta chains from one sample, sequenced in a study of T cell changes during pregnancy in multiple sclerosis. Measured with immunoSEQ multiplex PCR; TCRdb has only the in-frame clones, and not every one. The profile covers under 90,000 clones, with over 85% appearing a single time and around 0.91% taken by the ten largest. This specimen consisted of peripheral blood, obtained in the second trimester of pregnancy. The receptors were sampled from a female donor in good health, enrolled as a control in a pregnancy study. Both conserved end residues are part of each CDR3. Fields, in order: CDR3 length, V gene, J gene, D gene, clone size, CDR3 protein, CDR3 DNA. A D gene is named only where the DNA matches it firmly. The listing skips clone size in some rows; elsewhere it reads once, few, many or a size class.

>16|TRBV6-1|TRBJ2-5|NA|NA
CASSAVRGGGQETQYF
TGTGCCAGCAGTGCTGTGAGGGGAGGGGGGCAAGAGACCCAGTACTTC
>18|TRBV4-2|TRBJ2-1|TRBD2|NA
CASSQDGPGLAGQNEQFF
TGTGCCAGCAGCCAGGACGGGCCGGGACTAGCGGGACAGAATGAGCAGTTCTTC
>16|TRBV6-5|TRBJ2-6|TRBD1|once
CASSYGTDSGANVLTF
TGTGCCAGCAGTTATGGGACAGACTCTGGGGCCAACGTCCTGACTTTC
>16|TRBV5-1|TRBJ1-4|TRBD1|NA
CASSLRTGATNEKLFF
TGCGCCAGCAGCTTGAGGACAGGGGCAACTAATGAAAAACTGTTTTTT
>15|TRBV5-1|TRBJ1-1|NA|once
CASSLADSLNTEAFF
TGCGCCAGCAGCTTGGCAGACAGTCTGAACACTGAAGCTTTCTTT
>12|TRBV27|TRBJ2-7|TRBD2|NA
CASRAGGAEQYF
TGTGCCAGCAGGGCGGGGGGGGCCGAGCAGTACTTC
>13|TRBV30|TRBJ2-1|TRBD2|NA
CAWASGSYNEQFF
TGTGCCTGGGCTAGCGGGTCCTACAATGAGCAGTTCTTC
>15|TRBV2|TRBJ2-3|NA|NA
CASRGWSSSTDTQYF
TGTGCCAGCCGAGGATGGTCTTCTAGCACAGATACGCAGTATTTT
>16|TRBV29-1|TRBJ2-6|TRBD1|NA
CSVRGTGSSGANVLTF
TGCAGCGTCCGCGGGACAGGTAGCTCTGGGGCCAACGTCCTGACTTTC
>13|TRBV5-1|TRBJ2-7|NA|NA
CASSWDTPYEQYF
TGCGCCAGCAGCTGGGACACACCTTACGAGCAGTACTTC
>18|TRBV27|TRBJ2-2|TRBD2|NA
CASSLWGGRSSNTGELFF
TGTGCCAGCAGTTTATGGGGCGGGAGGAGCTCGAACACCGGGGAGCTGTTTTTT
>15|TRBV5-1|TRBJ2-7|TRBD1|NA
CASSLTGTGINEQYF
TGCGCCAGCAGCTTGACCGGGACAGGGATCAACGAGCAGTACTTC
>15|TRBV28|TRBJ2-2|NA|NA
CASSLTAPNTGELFF
TGTGCCAGCAGTCTCACAGCCCCGAACACCGGGGAGCTGTTTTTT
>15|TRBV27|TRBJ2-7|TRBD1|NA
CASSLTGQGHYEQYF
TGTGCCAGCAGTTTAACGGGACAGGGGCACTACGAGCAGTACTTC
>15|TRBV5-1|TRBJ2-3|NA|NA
CASSLAVGGTDTQYF
TGCGCCAGCAGCTTGGCCGTCGGGGGAACAGATACGCAGTATTTT
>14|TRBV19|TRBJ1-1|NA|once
CASSPGGGWTEAFF
TGTGCCAGTAGCCCCGGGGGGGGATGGACTGAAGCTTTCTTT
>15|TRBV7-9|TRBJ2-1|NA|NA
CASSLDGLPYNEQFF
TGTGCCAGCAGCTTAGACGGGTTACCCTACAATGAGCAGTTCTTC
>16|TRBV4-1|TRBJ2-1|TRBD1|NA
CASSHPGQGAYNEQFF
TGCGCCAGCAGCCACCCCGGACAGGGGGCCTACAATGAGCAGTTCTTC